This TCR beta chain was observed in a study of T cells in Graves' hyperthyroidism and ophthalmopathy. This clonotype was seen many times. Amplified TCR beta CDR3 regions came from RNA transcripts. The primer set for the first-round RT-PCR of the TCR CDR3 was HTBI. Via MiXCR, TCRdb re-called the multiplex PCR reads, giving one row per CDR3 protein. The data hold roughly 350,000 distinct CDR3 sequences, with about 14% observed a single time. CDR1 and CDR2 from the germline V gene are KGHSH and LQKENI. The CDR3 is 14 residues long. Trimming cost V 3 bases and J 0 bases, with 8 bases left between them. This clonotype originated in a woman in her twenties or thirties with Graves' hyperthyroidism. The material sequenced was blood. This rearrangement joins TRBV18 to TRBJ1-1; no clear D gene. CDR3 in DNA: TGTGCCAGCTCACCGAGGAGCCTGAACACTGAAGCTTTCTTT. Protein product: CASSPRSLNTEAFF.